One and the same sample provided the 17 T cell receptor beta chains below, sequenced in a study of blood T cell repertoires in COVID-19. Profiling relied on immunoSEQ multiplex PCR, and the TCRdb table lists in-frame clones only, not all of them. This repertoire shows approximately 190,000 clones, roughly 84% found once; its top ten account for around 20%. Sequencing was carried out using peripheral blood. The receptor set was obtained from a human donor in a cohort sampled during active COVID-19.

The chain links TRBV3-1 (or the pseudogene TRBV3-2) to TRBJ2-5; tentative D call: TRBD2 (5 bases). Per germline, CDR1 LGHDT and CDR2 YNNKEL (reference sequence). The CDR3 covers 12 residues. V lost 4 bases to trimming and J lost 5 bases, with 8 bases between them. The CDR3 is CASSRGWETQYF. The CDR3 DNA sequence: TGTGCCAGCAGCCGAGGGTGGGAGACCCAGTACTTC.

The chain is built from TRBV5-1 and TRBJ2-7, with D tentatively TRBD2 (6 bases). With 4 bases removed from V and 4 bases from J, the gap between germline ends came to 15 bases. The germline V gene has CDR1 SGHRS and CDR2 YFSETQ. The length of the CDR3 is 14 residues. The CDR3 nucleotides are TGCGCCAGCAGCCCGGGCCGGGGGAATTACGAGCAGTACGTC. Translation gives CASSPGRGNYEQYV.

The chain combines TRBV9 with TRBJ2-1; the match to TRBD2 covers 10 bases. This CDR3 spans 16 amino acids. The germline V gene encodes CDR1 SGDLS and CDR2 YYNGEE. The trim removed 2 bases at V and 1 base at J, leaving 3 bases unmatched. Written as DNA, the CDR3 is TGTGCCAGCAGCGTCCGACTAGCGGGTTCCTACAATGAGCAGTTCTTC. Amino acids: CASSVRLAGSYNEQFF.

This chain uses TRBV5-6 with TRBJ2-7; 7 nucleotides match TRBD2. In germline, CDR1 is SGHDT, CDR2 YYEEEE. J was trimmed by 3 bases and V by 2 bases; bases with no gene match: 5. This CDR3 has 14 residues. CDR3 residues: CASSLTRDYYEQYF. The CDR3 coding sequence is TGTGCCAGCAGCTTAACTCGGGACTACTACGAGCAGTACTTC.

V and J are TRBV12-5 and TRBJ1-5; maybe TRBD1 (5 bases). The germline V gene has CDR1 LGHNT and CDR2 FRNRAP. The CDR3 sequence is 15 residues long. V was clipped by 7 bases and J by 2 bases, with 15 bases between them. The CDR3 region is CASAHPGLGNQPQHF. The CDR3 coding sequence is TGTGCTAGTGCTCACCCAGGGTTAGGCAATCAGCCCCAGCATTTT.

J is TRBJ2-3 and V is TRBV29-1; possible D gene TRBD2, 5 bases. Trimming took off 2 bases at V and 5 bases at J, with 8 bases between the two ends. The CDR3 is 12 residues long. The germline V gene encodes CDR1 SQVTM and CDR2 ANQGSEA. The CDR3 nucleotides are TGCAGCGTTGAATCGGGATTAGATACGCAGTATTTT. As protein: CSVESGLDTQYF.

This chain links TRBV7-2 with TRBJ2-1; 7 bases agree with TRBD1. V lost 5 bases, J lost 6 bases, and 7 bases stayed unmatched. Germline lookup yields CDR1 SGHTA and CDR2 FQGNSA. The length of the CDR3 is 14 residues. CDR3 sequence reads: CASSQGVFLNEQFF. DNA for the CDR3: TGTGCCAGCAGCCAGGGGGTCTTCCTCAATGAGCAGTTCTTC. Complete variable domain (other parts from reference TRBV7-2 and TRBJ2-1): GAGVSQSPSNKVTEKGKDVELRCDPISGHTALYWYRQSLGQGLEFLIYFQGNSAPDKSGLPSDRFSAERTGGSVSTLTIQRTQQEDSAVYLCASSQGVFLNEQFFGPGTRLTVL.

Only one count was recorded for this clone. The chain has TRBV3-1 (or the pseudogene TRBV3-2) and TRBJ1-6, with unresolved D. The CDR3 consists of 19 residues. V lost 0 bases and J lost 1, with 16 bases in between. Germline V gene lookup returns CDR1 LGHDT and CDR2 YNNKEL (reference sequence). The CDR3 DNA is TGTGCCAGCAGCCAAGATTTTGGCGGCCGAGGATCCTATAATTCACCCCTCCACTTT. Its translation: CASSQDFGGRGSYNSPLHF.

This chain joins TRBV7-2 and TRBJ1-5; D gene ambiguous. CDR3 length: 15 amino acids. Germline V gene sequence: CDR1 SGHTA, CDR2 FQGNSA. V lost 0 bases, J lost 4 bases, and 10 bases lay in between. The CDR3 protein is CASSLAPQLNQPQHF. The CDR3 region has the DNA TGTGCCAGCAGCTTAGCGCCACAGCTTAATCAGCCCCAGCATTTT.

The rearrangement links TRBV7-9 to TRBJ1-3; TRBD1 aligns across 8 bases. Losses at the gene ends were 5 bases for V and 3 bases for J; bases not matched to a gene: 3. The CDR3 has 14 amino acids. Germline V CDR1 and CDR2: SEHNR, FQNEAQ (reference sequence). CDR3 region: CASSAGGLGNTIYF. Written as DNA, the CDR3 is TGTGCCAGCAGCGCAGGGGGCCTTGGAAACACCATATATTTT.

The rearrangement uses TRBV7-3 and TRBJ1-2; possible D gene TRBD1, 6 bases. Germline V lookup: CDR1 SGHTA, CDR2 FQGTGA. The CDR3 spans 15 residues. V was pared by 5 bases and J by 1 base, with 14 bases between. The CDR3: CASSRGEGGNYGYTF. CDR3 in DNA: TGTGCCAGCAGCCGGGGAGAAGGGGGTAACTATGGCTACACCTTC.

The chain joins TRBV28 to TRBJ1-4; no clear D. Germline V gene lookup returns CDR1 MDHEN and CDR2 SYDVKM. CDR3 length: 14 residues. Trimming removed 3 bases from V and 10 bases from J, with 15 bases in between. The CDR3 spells CASSFRSEEGKLFF. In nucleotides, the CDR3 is TGTGCCAGCAGTTTCCGATCGGAGGAAGGAAAACTGTTTTTT.

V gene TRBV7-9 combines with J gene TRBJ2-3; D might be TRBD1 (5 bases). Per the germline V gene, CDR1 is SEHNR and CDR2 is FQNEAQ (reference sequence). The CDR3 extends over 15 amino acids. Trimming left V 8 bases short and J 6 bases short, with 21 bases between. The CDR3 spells CASAKLQGAGDTQYF. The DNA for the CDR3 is TGTGCCAGCGCCAAACTTCAGGGCGCAGGGGATACGCAGTATTTT.

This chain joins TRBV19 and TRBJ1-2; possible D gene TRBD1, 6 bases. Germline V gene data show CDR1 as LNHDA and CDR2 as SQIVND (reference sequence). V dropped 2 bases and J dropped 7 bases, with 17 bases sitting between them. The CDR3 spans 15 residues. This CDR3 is CASSISGTGGFGYTF. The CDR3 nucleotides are TGTGCCAGTAGTATATCTGGAACGGGGGGCTTTGGCTACACCTTC. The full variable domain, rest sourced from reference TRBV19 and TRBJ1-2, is DGGITQSPKYLFRKEGQNVTLSCEQNLNHDAMYWYRQDPGQGLRLIYYSQIVNDFQKGDIAEGYSVSREKKESFPLTVTSAQKNPTAFYLCASSISGTGGFGYTFGSGTRLTVV.

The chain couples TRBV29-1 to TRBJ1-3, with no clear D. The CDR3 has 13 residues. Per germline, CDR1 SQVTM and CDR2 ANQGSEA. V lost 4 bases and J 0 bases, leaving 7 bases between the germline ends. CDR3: CSVVLSSGNTIYF. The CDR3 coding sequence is TGCAGCGTTGTCCTCAGCTCTGGAAACACCATATATTTT.

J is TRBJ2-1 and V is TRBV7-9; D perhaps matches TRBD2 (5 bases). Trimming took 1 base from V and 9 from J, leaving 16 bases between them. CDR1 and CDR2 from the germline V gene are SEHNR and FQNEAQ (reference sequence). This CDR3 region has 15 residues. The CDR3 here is CASSLGSGLRVEQFF. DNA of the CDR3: TGTGCCAGCAGCTTAGGAAGTGGTCTGCGGGTTGAGCAGTTCTTC.

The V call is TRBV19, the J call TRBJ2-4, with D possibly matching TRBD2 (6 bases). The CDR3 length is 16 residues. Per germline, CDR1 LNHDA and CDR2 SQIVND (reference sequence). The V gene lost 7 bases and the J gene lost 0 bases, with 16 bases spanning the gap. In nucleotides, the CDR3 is TGTGCCAGTAAGGCTAGCGTTAGTATAGCCAAAAACATTCAGTACTTC. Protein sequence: CASKASVSIAKNIQYF. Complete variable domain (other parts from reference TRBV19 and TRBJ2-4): DGGITQSPKYLFRKEGQNVTLSCEQNLNHDAMYWYRQDPGQGLRLIYYSQIVNDFQKGDIAEGYSVSREKKESFPLTVTSAQKNPTAFYLCASKASVSIAKNIQYFGAGTRLSVL.